These T cell receptor beta chains were read from a single sample in a study of cytomegalovirus exposure and HLA in healthy donors. Repertoires were generated with immunoSEQ multiplex PCR, while TCRdb's copy carries only in-frame clones and drops some. The sample lists 110,000 to 150,000 clones; roughly 89% were seen once. Sequenced: PBMCs. All receptors come from a woman aged 18-35 years in good health and CMV-seropositive. The CDR3 runs from the conserved cysteine through the conserved F or W. The D gene is left open where the match is weak. Clone size is stated in some rows and not others, as once, few, many or a class when expanded.

v_call: TRBV25-1; j_call: TRBJ1-6; d_call: -; clone_size: -; cdr3_aa: CASSESPPGKENSPLHF; cdr3_nt: TGTGCCAGCAGTGAATCCCCCCCAGGGAAAGAGAATTCACCCCTCCACTTT
v_call: TRBV25-1; j_call: TRBJ2-2; d_call: TRBD1; clone_size: -; cdr3_aa: CASVGQGVSGELFF; cdr3_nt: TGTGCCAGTGTGGGACAGGGGGTTTCCGGGGAGCTGTTTTTT
v_call: TRBV6-1; j_call: TRBJ1-5; d_call: TRBD1; clone_size: -; cdr3_aa: CASKFGTGRDQPQHF; cdr3_nt: TGTGCCAGCAAATTCGGGACAGGGAGGGATCAGCCCCAGCATTTT
v_call: TRBV6-5; j_call: TRBJ2-5; d_call: -; clone_size: -; cdr3_aa: CASREGGALETQYF; cdr3_nt: TGTGCCAGCAGGGAAGGGGGGGCCTTGGAGACCCAGTACTTC
v_call: TRBV11-2; j_call: TRBJ2-2; d_call: -; clone_size: -; cdr3_aa: CASQSFTFGELFF; cdr3_nt: TGTGCCAGCCAATCCTTCACTTTCGGGGAGCTGTTTTTT
v_call: TRBV19; j_call: TRBJ1-5; d_call: TRBD1; clone_size: -; cdr3_aa: CASSLRQGGPNQPQHF; cdr3_nt: TGTGCCAGTAGTCTTCGACAGGGGGGACCCAATCAGCCCCAGCATTTT
v_call: TRBV28; j_call: TRBJ2-7; d_call: TRBD1; clone_size: once; cdr3_aa: CASRLGQGLNEQYF; cdr3_nt: TGTGCCAGCAGACTCGGACAGGGTCTAAACGAGCAGTACTTC
v_call: TRBV9; j_call: TRBJ1-3; d_call: TRBD1; clone_size: -; cdr3_aa: CALKRDSWVPGNTIYF; cdr3_nt: TGTGCCTTAAAACGGGACAGCTGGGTGCCTGGAAACACCATATATTTT
v_call: TRBV29-1; j_call: TRBJ1-2; d_call: -; clone_size: -; cdr3_aa: CSVERQNYGYTF; cdr3_nt: TGCAGCGTTGAGCGGCAGAATTATGGCTACACCTTC
v_call: TRBV19; j_call: TRBJ2-1; d_call: -; clone_size: -; cdr3_aa: CASRDFSASSYNEQFF; cdr3_nt: TGTGCCAGTAGAGACTTTTCTGCCAGTTCCTACAATGAGCAGTTCTTC
v_call: TRBV7-6; j_call: TRBJ2-3; d_call: -; clone_size: -; cdr3_aa: CASSLARVYPTDTQYF; cdr3_nt: TGTGCCAGCAGCTTAGCCAGGGTTTACCCCACAGATACGCAGTATTTT
v_call: TRBV7-9; j_call: TRBJ1-5; d_call: -; clone_size: -; cdr3_aa: CASSSTTDNRQPQHF; cdr3_nt: TGTGCCAGCAGCTCGACGACGGATAACAGGCAGCCCCAGCATTTT
v_call: TRBV27; j_call: TRBJ2-3; d_call: TRBD2; clone_size: -; cdr3_aa: CASRRGTSGTDTQYF; cdr3_nt: TGTGCCAGCAGGAGGGGGACTAGCGGCACAGATACGCAGTATTTT
v_call: TRBV2; j_call: TRBJ1-2; d_call: TRBD1; clone_size: -; cdr3_aa: CASSFGQGISGYTF; cdr3_nt: TGTGCCAGCAGTTTCGGACAGGGGATCTCTGGCTACACCTTC
v_call: TRBV7-2; j_call: TRBJ1-5; d_call: -; clone_size: once; cdr3_aa: CASSSQGRSNQPQHF; cdr3_nt: TGTGCCAGCAGCTCGCAGGGGAGAAGCAATCAGCCCCAGCATTTT
v_call: TRBV28; j_call: TRBJ1-3; d_call: -; clone_size: few; cdr3_aa: CASSLPYSGNTIYF; cdr3_nt: TGTGCCAGCAGTCTTCCGTACTCTGGAAACACCATATATTTT
v_call: TRBV25-1; j_call: TRBJ1-1; d_call: -; clone_size: few; cdr3_aa: CASSPRNTEAFF; cdr3_nt: TGTGCCAGCAGTCCCCGGAACACTGAAGCTTTCTTT
v_call: TRBV28; j_call: TRBJ1-6; d_call: -; clone_size: -; cdr3_aa: CATGLQQVNNPPLHF; cdr3_nt: TGTGCCACGGGACTCCAACAGGTTAATAATCCACCCCTCCACTTT